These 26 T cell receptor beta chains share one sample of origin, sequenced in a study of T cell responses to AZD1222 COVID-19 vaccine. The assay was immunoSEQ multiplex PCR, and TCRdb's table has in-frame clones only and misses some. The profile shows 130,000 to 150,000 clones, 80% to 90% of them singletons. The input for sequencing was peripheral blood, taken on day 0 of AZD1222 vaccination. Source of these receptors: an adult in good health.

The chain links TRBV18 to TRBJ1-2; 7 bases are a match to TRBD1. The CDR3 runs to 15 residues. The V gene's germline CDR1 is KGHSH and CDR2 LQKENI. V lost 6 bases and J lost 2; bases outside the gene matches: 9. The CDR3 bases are TGTGCCAGCTCGACACAGGGGAGGGAAAACTATGGCTACACCTTC. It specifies CASSTQGRENYGYTF.

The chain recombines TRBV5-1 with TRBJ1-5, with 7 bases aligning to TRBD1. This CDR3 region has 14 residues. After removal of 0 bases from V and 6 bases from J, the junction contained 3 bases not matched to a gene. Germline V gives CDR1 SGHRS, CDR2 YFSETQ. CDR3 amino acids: CASSLEGAGQPQHF. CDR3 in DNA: TGCGCCAGCAGCTTGGAGGGGGCAGGTCAGCCCCAGCATTTT.

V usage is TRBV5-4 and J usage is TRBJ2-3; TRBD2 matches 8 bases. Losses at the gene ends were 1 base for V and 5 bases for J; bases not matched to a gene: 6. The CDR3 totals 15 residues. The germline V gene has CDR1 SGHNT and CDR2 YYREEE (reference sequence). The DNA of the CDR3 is TGTGCCAGCAGCTTGACAGCGGGAGAACGAGATACGCAGTATTTT. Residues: CASSLTAGERDTQYF.

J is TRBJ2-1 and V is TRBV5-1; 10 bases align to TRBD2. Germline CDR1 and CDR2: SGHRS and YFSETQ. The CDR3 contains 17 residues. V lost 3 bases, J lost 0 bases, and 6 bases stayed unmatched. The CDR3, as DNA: TGCGCCAGCAGCTCGCCTAGCGGGAGTACCTCCTACAATGAGCAGTTCTTC. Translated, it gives CASSSPSGSTSYNEQFF.

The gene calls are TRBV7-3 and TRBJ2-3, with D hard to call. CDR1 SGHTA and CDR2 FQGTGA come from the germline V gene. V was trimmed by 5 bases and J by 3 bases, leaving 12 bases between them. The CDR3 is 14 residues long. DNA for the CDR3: TGTGCCAGCAGCAGGACCGGAACGACAGATACGCAGTATTTT. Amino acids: CASSRTGTTDTQYF.

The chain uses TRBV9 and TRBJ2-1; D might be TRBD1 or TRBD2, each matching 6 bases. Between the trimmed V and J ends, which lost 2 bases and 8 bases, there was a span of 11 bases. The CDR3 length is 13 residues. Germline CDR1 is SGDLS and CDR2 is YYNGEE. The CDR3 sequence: CASSVVGGHEQFF. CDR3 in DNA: TGTGCCAGCAGCGTCGTGGGGGGCCATGAGCAGTTCTTC.

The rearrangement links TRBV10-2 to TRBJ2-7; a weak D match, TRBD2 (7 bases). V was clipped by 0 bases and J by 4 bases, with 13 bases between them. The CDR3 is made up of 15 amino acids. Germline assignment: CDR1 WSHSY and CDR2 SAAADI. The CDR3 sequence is CASSESGGRGYEQYF. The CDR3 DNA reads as TGCGCCAGCAGTGAGTCCGGGGGGCGAGGGTACGAGCAGTACTTC.

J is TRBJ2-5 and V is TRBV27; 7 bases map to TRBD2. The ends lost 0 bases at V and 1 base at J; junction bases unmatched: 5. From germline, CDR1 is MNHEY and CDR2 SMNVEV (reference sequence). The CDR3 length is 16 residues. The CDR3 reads CASSLSTASGQETQYF. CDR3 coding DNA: TGTGCCAGCAGTTTATCCACCGCTAGCGGCCAAGAGACCCAGTACTTC.

The CDR3: CASSQGTSGRGPASYEQYF. Here the CDR3 DNA reads TGCGCCAGCAGCCAAGGGACTAGCGGGAGAGGGCCCGCCTCCTACGAGCAGTACTTC. V usage is TRBV4-3 and J usage is TRBJ2-7; 13 nucleotides align to TRBD2. V dropped 1 base and J dropped 0; count of bases not matched to a gene: 9. Germline-derived CDR1 and CDR2 are LGHNA and YSLEER. This CDR3 region has 19 residues.

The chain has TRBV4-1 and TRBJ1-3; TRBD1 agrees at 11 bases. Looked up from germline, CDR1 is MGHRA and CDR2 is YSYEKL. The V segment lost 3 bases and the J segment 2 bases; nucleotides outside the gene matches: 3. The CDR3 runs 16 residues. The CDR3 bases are TGCGCCAGCAGCCAGAGGGACAGGGGGACTGGAAACACCATATATTTT. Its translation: CASSQRDRGTGNTIYF.

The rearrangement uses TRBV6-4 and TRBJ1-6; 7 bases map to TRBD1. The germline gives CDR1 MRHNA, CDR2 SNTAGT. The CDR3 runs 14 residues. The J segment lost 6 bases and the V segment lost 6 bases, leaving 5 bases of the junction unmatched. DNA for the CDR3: TGTGCCAGCAGAGCAGGGGACAGTAATTCACCCCTCCACTTT. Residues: CASRAGDSNSPLHF.

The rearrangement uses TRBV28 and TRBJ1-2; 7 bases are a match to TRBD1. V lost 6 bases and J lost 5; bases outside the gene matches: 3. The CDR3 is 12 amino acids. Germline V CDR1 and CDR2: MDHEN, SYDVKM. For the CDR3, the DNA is TGTGCCAGCAGAAGACAGGGTTATGGCTACACCTTC. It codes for CASRRQGYGYTF.

CDR3 in amino acids: CASSLGAAEKLFF. The CDR3 DNA follows: TGTGCCAGCTCCCTCGGTGCCGCTGAAAAACTGTTTTTT. J is TRBJ1-4 and V is TRBV18; D gene ambiguous. V was shortened by 6 bases and J by 7 bases, with 12 bases between the two germline ends. The germline gives CDR1 KGHSH, CDR2 LQKENI. This CDR3 has 13 residues. Full variable domain (missing parts from reference TRBV18 and TRBJ1-4): NAGVMQNPRHLVRRRGQEARLRCSPMKGHSHVYWYRQLPEEGLKFMVYLQKENIIDESGMPKERFSAEFPKEGPSILRIQQVVRGDSAAYFCASSLGAAEKLFFGSGTQLSVL.

CDR3 amino acids: CASSLAQREESTEAFF. DNA of the CDR3: TGCGCCAGCAGCTTGGCTCAACGGGAGGAAAGCACTGAAGCTTTCTTT. V is TRBV5-1 and J is TRBJ1-1, with unresolved D. CDR1 and CDR2 from the germline V gene are SGHRS and YFSETQ. V lost 0 bases and J lost 4, with 16 bases in between. This CDR3 is 16 amino acids long.

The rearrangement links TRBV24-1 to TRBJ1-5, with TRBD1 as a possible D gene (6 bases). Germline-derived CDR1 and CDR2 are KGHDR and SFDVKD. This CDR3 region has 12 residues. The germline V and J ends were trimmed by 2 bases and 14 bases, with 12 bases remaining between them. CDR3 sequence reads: CATSDWGLGEHF. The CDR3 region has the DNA TGTGCCACCAGTGATTGGGGGCTGGGGGAGCATTTT.

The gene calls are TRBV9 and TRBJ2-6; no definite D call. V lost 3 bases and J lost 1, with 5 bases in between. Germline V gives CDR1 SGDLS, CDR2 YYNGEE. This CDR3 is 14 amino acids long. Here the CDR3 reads CASSALSGANVLTF. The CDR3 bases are TGTGCCAGCAGCGCCCTGTCTGGGGCCAACGTCCTGACTTTC.

This chain's CDR3 is CASSLQGVGEKLFF. Written as DNA, the CDR3 is TGTGCCAGCAGCTTGCAGGGTGTGGGGGAAAAACTGTTTTTT. The chain links TRBV5-4 to TRBJ1-4; D perhaps matches TRBD1 (5 bases). Between the trimmed V and J ends, which lost 1 base and 8 bases, there was a span of 12 bases. The germline gives CDR1 SGHNT, CDR2 YYREEE (reference sequence). The CDR3 spans 14 residues.

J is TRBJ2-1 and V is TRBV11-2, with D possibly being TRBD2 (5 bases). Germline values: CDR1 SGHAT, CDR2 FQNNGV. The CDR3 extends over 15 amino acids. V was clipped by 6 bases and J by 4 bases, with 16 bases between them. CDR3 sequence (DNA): TGTGCCAGCAGATCCGTATTCGGGGAATACAATGAGCAGTTCTTC. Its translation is CASRSVFGEYNEQFF. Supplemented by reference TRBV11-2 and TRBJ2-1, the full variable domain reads EAGVAQSPRYKIIEKRQSVAFWCNPISGHATLYWYQQILGQGPKLLIQFQNNGVVDDSQLPKDRFSAERLKGVDSTLKIQPAKLEDSAVYLCASRSVFGEYNEQFFGPGTRLTVL.

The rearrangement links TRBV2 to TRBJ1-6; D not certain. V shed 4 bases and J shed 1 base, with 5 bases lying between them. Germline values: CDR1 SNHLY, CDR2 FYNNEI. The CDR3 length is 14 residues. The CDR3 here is CASSVESYNSPLHF. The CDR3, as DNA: TGTGCCAGCAGTGTTGAGTCCTATAATTCACCCCTCCACTTT.

CDR3 amino acids: CASREGGSLGYTF. In DNA, the CDR3 is TGTGCCAGCAGGGAAGGGGGAAGTTTGGGCTACACCTTC. J is TRBJ1-2 and V is TRBV27; D possibly corresponds to TRBD1 (6 bases). The V and J ends lost 6 bases and 8 bases respectively, with 16 bases between them. Germline V gives CDR1 MNHEY, CDR2 SMNVEV (reference sequence). This CDR3 comprises 13 residues.

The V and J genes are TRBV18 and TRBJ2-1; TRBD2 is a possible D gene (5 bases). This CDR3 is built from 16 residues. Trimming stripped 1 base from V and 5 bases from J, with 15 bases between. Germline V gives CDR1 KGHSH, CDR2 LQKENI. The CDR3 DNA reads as TGTGCCAGCTCACCACTACTAACCCGGGGAAACAATGAGCAGTTCTTC. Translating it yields CASSPLLTRGNNEQFF.

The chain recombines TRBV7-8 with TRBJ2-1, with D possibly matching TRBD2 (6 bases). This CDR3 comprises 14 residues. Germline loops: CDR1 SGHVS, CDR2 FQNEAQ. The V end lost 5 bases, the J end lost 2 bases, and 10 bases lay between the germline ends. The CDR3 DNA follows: TGTGCCAGCAGCCCCTGGGGGGCCTACAATGAGCAGTTCTTC. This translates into CASSPWGAYNEQFF. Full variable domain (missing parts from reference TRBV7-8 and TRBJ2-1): GAGVSQSPRYKVAKRGQDVALRCDPISGHVSLFWYQQALGQGPEFLTYFQNEAQLDKSGLPSDRFFAERPEGSVSTLKIQRTQQEDSAVYLCASSPWGAYNEQFFGPGTRLTVL.

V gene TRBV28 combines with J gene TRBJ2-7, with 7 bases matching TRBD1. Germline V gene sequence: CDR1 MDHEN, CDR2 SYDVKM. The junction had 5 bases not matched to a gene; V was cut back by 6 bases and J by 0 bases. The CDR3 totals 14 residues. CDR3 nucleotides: TGTGCCAGCAGCCATCGACAGGGCTCCTACGAGCAGTACTTC. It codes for CASSHRQGSYEQYF.

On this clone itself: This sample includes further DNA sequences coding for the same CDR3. Here the CDR3 reads CASSLGLGGYGYTF. The DNA for the CDR3 is TGTGCCAGCAGCTTGGGCCTTGGGGGCTATGGCTACACCTTC. The J gene is TRBJ1-2, the V gene TRBV7-9; a possible D gene is TRBD1 (5 bases). Trimming took off 3 bases at V and 4 bases at J, with 12 bases between the two ends. Germline CDR1 reads SEHNR; CDR2 reads FQNEAQ (reference sequence). CDR3 size: 14 residues.

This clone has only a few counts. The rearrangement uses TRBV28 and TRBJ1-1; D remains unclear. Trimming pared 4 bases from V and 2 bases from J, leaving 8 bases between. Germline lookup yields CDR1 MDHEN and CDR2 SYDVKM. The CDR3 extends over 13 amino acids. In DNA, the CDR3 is TGTGCCAGCAGTTCTAGCGGTAACACTGAAGCTTTCTTT. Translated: CASSSSGNTEAFF.

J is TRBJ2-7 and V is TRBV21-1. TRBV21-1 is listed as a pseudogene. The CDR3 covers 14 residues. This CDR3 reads CASTDTGGANGQYF. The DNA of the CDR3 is TGTGCCAGCACTGATACAGGAGGAGCAAATGGGCAGTACTTC.